This T cell receptor beta chain emerged from a study of T cell changes during pregnancy in multiple sclerosis. Profiling relied on immunoSEQ multiplex PCR, and the TCRdb table lists in-frame clones only, not all of them. Among about 120,000 clones listed, approximately 94% were seen once. V was cut by 4 bases and J by 5 bases, with 19 bases left in between. CDR3 length: 17 residues. Germline lookup yields CDR1 SGDLS and CDR2 YYNGEE. The sequence came from a female donor with multiple sclerosis, enrolled in a pregnancy study. This rearrangement joins TRBV9 to TRBJ2-6; D possibly corresponds to TRBD2 (6 bases). The sample was peripheral blood, taken before pregnancy. Here the CDR3 DNA reads TGTGCCAGCAGCAACCCGGGACTGACGATCCGGGCCAACGTCCTGACTTTC. It codes for CASSNPGLTIRANVLTF.